A single sample gave rise to the 31 T cell receptor beta chains below, sequenced in a study of OX40 agonist ivuxolimab in advanced cancers. Assay used: immunoSEQ multiplex PCR; TCRdb lists only in-frame clones, some missing. This sample has about 76,000 clones, with 85% found just once. The sample here was CD4+ or CD8+ T cells sorted from blood, taken in a trial of the OX40 agonist ivuxolimab. These receptors all stem from an adult with an advanced solid tumor such as melanoma, head and neck, liver or kidney cancer.

The chain employs TRBV28 and TRBJ2-7; weak D call: TRBD2 (6 bases). Trimming left V 4 bases short and J 0 bases short, with 13 bases between. Germline V gene lookup returns CDR1 MDHEN and CDR2 SYDVKM. This CDR3 has 15 amino acids. CDR3 region: CASSSPGGSSYEQYF. Written as DNA, the CDR3 is TGTGCCAGCAGTTCCCCCGGGGGTTCCTCCTACGAGCAGTACTTC. The complete variable domain, with remaining parts taken from reference TRBV28 and TRBJ2-7, reads DVKVTQSSRYLVKRTGEKVFLECVQDMDHENMFWYRQDPGLGLRLIYFSYDVKMKEKGDIPEGYSVSREKKERFSLILESASTNQTSMYLCASSSPGGSSYEQYFGPGTRLTVT.

In the case of this clone: Other DNA variants within this sample encode the same CDR3. The chain combines TRBV11-2 with TRBJ2-7, with a possible D match to TRBD2 (6 bases). V gave up 1 base and J gave up 5 bases, with 12 bases separating them. The CDR3 spans 14 residues. In germline, CDR1 is SGHAT, CDR2 FQNNGV. The CDR3 DNA reads as TGTGCCAGCAGCTTAGCGGGAGCGTCGAACGAGCAGTACTTC. It translates to CASSLAGASNEQYF.

As DNA, the CDR3 is TGTGCCAGCAGCCGGGGACAGAAAGAGACCCAGTACTTC. Its translation: CASSRGQKETQYF. V is TRBV7-3 and J is TRBJ2-5; 7 bases are a match to TRBD1. J lost 3 bases, V lost 5 bases, and 3 bases had no gene match. The CDR3 runs to 13 residues. Germline V gene lookup returns CDR1 SGHTA and CDR2 FQGTGA.

This rearrangement joins TRBV19 to TRBJ2-5; the match to TRBD1 covers 7 bases. Germline V gives CDR1 LNHDA, CDR2 SQIVND (reference sequence). V shed 6 bases, J shed 1 base, and the junction held 2 bases outside the gene matches. The CDR3 has 13 amino acids. CDR3 amino acids: CASSGTAQETQYF. CDR3 nucleotides: TGTGCCAGTAGCGGGACAGCCCAAGAGACCCAGTACTTC.

V usage is TRBV7-3 and J usage is TRBJ2-2, with D maybe TRBD2 (5 bases). CDR1 and CDR2 from the germline V gene are SGHTA and FQGTGA. Trimming shortened V by 2 bases and J by 7 bases, and 17 bases separated the two germline ends. The CDR3 contains 16 residues. The CDR3 DNA is TGTGCCAGCAGCTTACATGGGAGCGCCGCTAACGGGGAGCTGTTTTTT. Protein: CASSLHGSAANGELFF.

This chain uses TRBV6-6 with TRBJ1-1; TRBD1 agrees at 7 bases. With 5 bases clipped from V and 0 bases from J, the junction kept 6 bases outside the gene matches. The germline V gene encodes CDR1 MNHNY and CDR2 SVGAGI (reference sequence). CDR3 size: 15 residues. In nucleotides, the CDR3 is TGTGCCAGCAGTCTCCGGGGACAGATGAACACTGAAGCTTTCTTT. Protein product: CASSLRGQMNTEAFF.

This chain joins TRBV9 and TRBJ2-3; D gene uncertain. The CDR3 loop spans 14 amino acids. The V gene's germline CDR1 is SGDLS and CDR2 YYNGEE. The V end lost 2 bases, the J end lost 4 bases, and 11 bases lay between the germline ends. CDR3 amino acids: CASSVGQRPDTQYF. CDR3 coding DNA: TGTGCCAGCAGCGTCGGGCAGCGCCCAGATACGCAGTATTTT.

The chain has TRBV18 and TRBJ1-1; D is uncertain. This CDR3 contains 14 residues. Trimming removed 4 bases at V and 1 base at J, with 10 bases between. Germline lookup yields CDR1 KGHSH and CDR2 LQKENI. Here the CDR3 DNA reads TGTGCCAGCTCACAGGGTAGGGAGAACACTGAAGCTTTCTTT. It codes for CASSQGRENTEAFF. Filled out from reference TRBV18 and TRBJ1-1, the complete variable domain reads NAGVMQNPRHLVRRRGQEARLRCSPMKGHSHVYWYRQLPEEGLKFMVYLQKENIIDESGMPKERFSAEFPKEGPSILRIQQVVRGDSAAYFCASSQGRENTEAFFGQGTRLTVV.

The chain has TRBV30 and TRBJ2-6; 10 bases map to TRBD2. The CDR3 totals 16 residues. Germline CDR1 GTSNPN, CDR2 SVGIG (reference sequence). J lost 4 bases, V lost 3 bases, and 6 bases had no gene match. DNA of the CDR3: TGTGCCTGGAGGAAACTAGCGGGATTAGGGGCCAACGTCCTGACTTTC. Translated: CAWRKLAGLGANVLTF.

The rearrangement joins TRBV6-5 to TRBJ1-4; a possible D gene is TRBD1 (5 bases). V shed 6 bases and J shed 8 bases, with 10 bases lying between them. The CDR3 runs to 12 residues. Germline V CDR1 and CDR2: MNHEY, SVGAGI. As DNA, the CDR3 is TGTGCCAGCAGCCGGGGGGGGGAAAAACTGTTTTTT. The encoded protein is CASSRGGEKLFF.

The rearrangement joins TRBV5-8 to TRBJ2-7, with unresolved D. This CDR3 region has 13 residues. From germline, CDR1 is SGHTS and CDR2 YDEGEE. V lost 0 bases and J 2 bases, leaving 6 bases between the germline ends. The CDR3 sequence: CASSLGGPYEQYF. The CDR3 DNA reads TGTGCCAGCAGCTTGGGAGGCCCCTACGAGCAGTACTTC.

The V and J genes are TRBV5-6 and TRBJ2-3; D gene unclear. This CDR3 is 14 amino acids long. Germline CDR1 is SGHDT and CDR2 is YYEEEE. Trimming removed 0 bases at V and 2 bases at J, with 7 bases between. The CDR3 coding sequence is TGTGCCAGCAGCTTGGATCGATACACAGATACGCAGTATTTT. Encoded protein: CASSLDRYTDTQYF.

This clone was observed a single time. CDR3 in DNA: TGCGCCAGCACCGCATCTAGACAGGGACAGTCACCCCTCCACTTT. It is translated as CASTASRQGQSPLHF. The chain uses TRBV5-1 and TRBJ1-6, with 7 bases identical to TRBD1. The germline CDR1 and CDR2 sequences are SGHRS and YFSETQ. V shed 6 bases and J 10 bases; nucleotides not matched to a gene: 13. The CDR3 is 15 residues long.

This clone was observed once. The CDR3 sequence: CASSQDGTLARDGYTF. CDR3 DNA sequence: TGCGCCAGCAGCCAAGATGGGACCCTGGCCCGGGACGGCTACACCTTC. The chain uses TRBV4-3 and TRBJ1-2, with TRBD1 as a possible D gene (5 bases). The CDR3 is 16 residues long. CDR1 is LGHNA and CDR2 is YSLEER in the germline V gene. Trimming removed 0 bases from V and 8 bases from J, with 19 bases in between.

V usage is TRBV11-3 and J usage is TRBJ2-1, with D perhaps matching TRBD1 (5 bases). V gave up 3 bases and J gave up 4 bases, with 10 bases separating them. This CDR3 contains 14 residues. Germline V gives CDR1 SGHNT, CDR2 YENEEA. Here the CDR3 DNA reads TGTGCCAGCAGCTTGGGCAGGGTGTACAATGAGCAGTTCTTC. It translates to CASSLGRVYNEQFF.

V usage is TRBV6-1 and J usage is TRBJ1-2; 8 bases agree with TRBD1. The J segment lost 4 bases and the V segment lost 10 bases, leaving 8 bases of the junction unmatched. The CDR3 consists of 13 residues. Germline lookup yields CDR1 MNHNS and CDR2 SASEGT. The CDR3 DNA sequence: TGTGCCAACCGCCCAGGGGGCAGCTATGGCTACACCTTC. Translating gives CANRPGGSYGYTF.

This chain uses TRBV6-1 with TRBJ1-2; D call uncertain. Germline V gene lookup returns CDR1 MNHNS and CDR2 SASEGT. CDR3 size: 12 residues. The V gene lost 6 bases and the J gene lost 11 bases, with 16 bases spanning the gap. The CDR3 DNA sequence: TGTGCCAGCAGCCTCGAGAGCGGGGTGTACACCTTC. Its protein product is CASSLESGVYTF.

The chain has TRBV11-1 and TRBJ2-2; no firm D call. CDR1 is SGHAT, CDR2 FQDESV, per germline (reference sequence). CDR3 length: 15 amino acids. V was shortened by 1 base and J by 5 bases, with 11 bases between the two germline ends. The CDR3 protein is CASSLGQAITGELFF. CDR3 bases: TGTGCCAGCAGCTTAGGGCAGGCCATTACCGGGGAGCTGTTTTTT.

This clone was seen a handful of times. DNA of the CDR3: TGCGCCAGCAGCAAGGACAGTGGGACCCTCCACTTT. It translates to CASSKDSGTLHF. The chain joins TRBV5-1 to TRBJ1-6; D might be TRBD1 (6 bases). Trimming removed 4 bases from V and 14 bases from J, with 13 bases in between. Germline assignment: CDR1 SGHRS and CDR2 YFSETQ. The CDR3 covers 12 residues.

The gene calls are TRBV4-3 and TRBJ1-4; D is perhaps TRBD1 (5 bases). CDR3 size: 13 residues. The germline gives CDR1 LGHNA, CDR2 YSLEER. V was trimmed by 5 bases and J by 8 bases, leaving 12 bases between them. As DNA, the CDR3 is TGCGCCAGCAGCAGGGCCCGGGGGGAAAAACTGTTTTTT. Its protein is CASSRARGEKLFF.

The chain uses TRBV2 and TRBJ1-2, with D possibly being TRBD1 (6 bases). Germline-derived CDR1 and CDR2 are SNHLY and FYNNEI. Deletions cut 6 bases from V and 4 bases from J, with 12 bases between. This CDR3 spans 13 amino acids. The CDR3 DNA reads TGTGCCAGCAGGGCAGGGGCCAGCTATGGCTACACCTTC. This encodes CASRAGASYGYTF.

The rearrangement uses TRBV6-1 and TRBJ2-5; possibly TRBD1 for D (6 bases). Germline-derived CDR1 and CDR2 are MNHNS and SASEGT. The CDR3 covers 15 residues. Trimming pared 5 bases from V and 4 bases from J, leaving 17 bases between. Here the CDR3 DNA reads TGTGCCAGCAGTCCCCGGGACCAAGGGGGAGAGACCCAGTACTTC. Translation: CASSPRDQGGETQYF.

This rearrangement joins TRBV30 to TRBJ1-6; the D is unclear. The CDR3 runs 13 residues. Germline V gene sequence: CDR1 GTSNPN, CDR2 SVGIG (reference sequence). V was clipped by 5 bases and J by 10 bases, with 15 bases between them. CDR3 sequence: CAWGVVSVSPLHF. CDR3 bases: TGTGCCTGGGGGGTGGTGAGTGTCTCACCCCTCCACTTT.

The chain links TRBV2 to TRBJ1-2; D uncertain. The V and J ends lost 2 bases and 4 bases respectively, with 14 bases between them. This CDR3 spans 15 amino acids. Germline-derived CDR1 and CDR2 are SNHLY and FYNNEI. This chain's CDR3 is CASSELGGVLYGYTF. The CDR3 nucleotides are TGTGCCAGCAGTGAACTAGGAGGAGTCCTCTATGGCTACACCTTC.

The chain recombines TRBV18 with TRBJ2-3; TRBD1 matches at 9 bases. V dropped 0 bases and J dropped 0; count of bases not matched to a gene: 7. Germline assignment: CDR1 KGHSH and CDR2 LQKENI. The length of the CDR3 is 18 residues. CDR3 sequence: CASSPPGQGILSTDTQYF. For the CDR3, the DNA is TGTGCCAGCTCACCACCGGGACAGGGCATCCTAAGCACAGATACGCAGTATTTT.

The chain carries TRBV4-3 and TRBJ2-7; D possibly corresponds to TRBD1 (5 bases). V was pared by 3 bases and J by 1 base, with 7 bases between. Germline lookup yields CDR1 LGHNA and CDR2 YSLEER. The CDR3 runs 13 residues. CDR3 nucleotide sequence: TGCGCCAGCAGCCACCGACAGTCCTACGAGCAGTACTTC. As protein: CASSHRQSYEQYF.

This chain joins TRBV7-3 and TRBJ2-3; D perhaps matches TRBD2 (6 bases). V lost 2 bases and J lost 0, with 9 bases in between. Germline CDR1 is SGHTA and CDR2 is FQGTGA. The CDR3 runs 15 residues. CDR3 protein: CASSLEGTSTDTQYF. DNA for the CDR3: TGTGCCAGCAGCTTAGAGGGGACTAGCACAGATACGCAGTATTTT.

The V gene is TRBV6-1, the J gene TRBJ1-3; D not certain. The germline V gene has CDR1 MNHNS and CDR2 SASEGT. This CDR3 is 15 amino acids long. V lost 4 bases to trimming and J lost 3 bases, with 13 bases between them. The CDR3 loop is CASSVLPGGGNTIYF. The CDR3 DNA sequence: TGTGCCAGCAGTGTACTACCCGGAGGTGGAAACACCATATATTTT.

The chain employs TRBV2 and TRBJ1-1; maybe TRBD1 (6 bases). CDR1 and CDR2 (germline): SNHLY, FYNNEI. Trimming took off 4 bases at V and 0 bases at J, with 18 bases between the two ends. CDR3 size: 17 residues. The CDR3 loop is CASSVGQGTVMNTEAFF. CDR3 coding DNA: TGTGCCAGCAGTGTTGGTCAGGGGACTGTGATGAACACTGAAGCTTTCTTT.

This clone was seen just once. The CDR3 is CASSMTLGGEQYF. The CDR3 nucleotides are TGTGCCAGCAGCATGACCCTTGGGGGCGAGCAGTACTTC. The chain links TRBV7-3 to TRBJ2-7, with D perhaps matching TRBD1 or TRBD2 (5 bases each). From germline, CDR1 is SGHTA and CDR2 FQGTGA. CDR3 size: 13 residues. V dropped 5 bases and J dropped 6 bases, with 14 bases sitting between them.

The rearrangement joins TRBV27 to TRBJ2-7; D perhaps matches TRBD1 (7 bases). V gave up 3 bases and J gave up 2 bases, with 11 bases separating them. Germline V lookup: CDR1 MNHEY, CDR2 SMNVEV (reference sequence). This CDR3 is 14 amino acids long. The chain's CDR3 is CASSFAGGTYEQYF. The CDR3 nucleotides read TGTGCCAGCAGTTTCGCAGGGGGGACCTACGAGCAGTACTTC.